This T cell receptor (beta chain) was obtained from a study of blood T cell repertoires in COVID-19. Study-level information: Specimens from acute and convalescent COVID-19 originated in the United States, Italy and Spain. Sources were T cells, B-cell-depleted T cells, or PBMCs; the material itself was cDNA or gDNA.

One Seattle source followed patients from active infection through their disease course. The V gene end was trimmed by 5 bases and the J gene end by 7 bases; junction bases not matched to a gene: 7. The CDR3 extends over 15 amino acids. Germline assignment: CDR1 LNHDA and CDR2 SQIVND (reference sequence). In the study's own analysis: How many nucleated cells were present was estimated from reference gene primer amplification. Some clones are missing from TCRdb's copy, which holds only in-frame ones; the method was immunoSEQ multiplex PCR. V, J and clone size are taken as reported in that table, and D and trimming were inferred from the DNA itself. This sample has about 350,000 clones, with 80% to 90% found just once.

This chain uses TRBV19 with TRBJ1-6, with TRBD1 identical over 8 bases. This TCR was recovered from a woman aged 45-65 years with COVID-19, enrolled during active disease. Sequencing input: peripheral blood. DNA of the CDR3: TGTGCCAGTAGTTCCTCCGGGACAGGAAATTCACCCCTCCACTTT. This codes for CASSSSGTGNSPLHF.